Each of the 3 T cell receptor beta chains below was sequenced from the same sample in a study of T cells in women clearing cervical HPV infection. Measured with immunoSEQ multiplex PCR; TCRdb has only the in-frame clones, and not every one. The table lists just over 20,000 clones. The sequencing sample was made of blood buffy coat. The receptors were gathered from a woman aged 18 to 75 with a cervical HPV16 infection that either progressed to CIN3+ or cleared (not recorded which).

The CDR3 bases that were read are TGCGCCAGCAGCTTGGAGGCGACAGGGGTAGTTTCACCC. Its protein product is CASSLEATGVVSP. The complete CDR3 reads CASSLEATGVVSPLHF. The chain recombines TRBV5-1 with TRBJ1-6; 8 nucleotides align to TRBD1. The read finishes 3 residues shy of the CDR3 end, and the germline J gene is used to complete it. After removal of 0 bases from V and 9 bases from J, the junction contained 8 bases not matched to a gene. Germline V gene sequence: CDR1 SGHRS, CDR2 YFSETQ. The length of the CDR3 is 16 residues.

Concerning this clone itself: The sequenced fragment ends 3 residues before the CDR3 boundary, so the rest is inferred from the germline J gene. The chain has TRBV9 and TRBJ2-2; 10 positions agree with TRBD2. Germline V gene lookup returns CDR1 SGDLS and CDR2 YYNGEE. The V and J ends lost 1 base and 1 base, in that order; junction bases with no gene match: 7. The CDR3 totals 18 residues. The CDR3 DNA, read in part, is TGTGCCAGCAGCGTAAAAGGGACTAGCGTCAAGAACACCGGGGAG. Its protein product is CASSVKGTSVKNTGE. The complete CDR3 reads CASSVKGTSVKNTGELFF.

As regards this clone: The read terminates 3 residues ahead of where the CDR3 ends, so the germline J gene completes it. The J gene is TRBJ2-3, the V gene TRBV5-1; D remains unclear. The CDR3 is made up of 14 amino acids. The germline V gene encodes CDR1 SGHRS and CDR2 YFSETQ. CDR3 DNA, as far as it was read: TGCGCCAGCAGCTTGGATACCAGGTCGCAGCCG. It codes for CASSLDTRSQP. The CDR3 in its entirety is CASSLDTRSQPQYF.